The following is a TCR beta chain sequence with its context. Antigen unknown. This sample is part of a study of graft-versus-host responses after intestinal transplantation. This table comes from immunoSEQ multiplex PCR, and its TCRdb copy is limited to in-frame clones, with some not included. The repertoire consists of roughly 80,000 clones, with roughly 87% occurring once and the leading ten covering less than 9.5%. This receptor was taken from a human donor who was the organ donor for an intestinal transplant. The input for sequencing was unstimulated CD8+ T cells sorted from spleen or lymph node cells, taken before transplant.

CDR3 sequence reads: CASSLGQGAHEQYF. CDR3 nucleotides: TGCGCCAGCAGCCTAGGACAGGGGGCCCACGAGCAGTACTTC. V gene TRBV4-1 combines with J gene TRBJ2-7; TRBD1 aligns across 11 bases. Germline assignment: CDR1 MGHRA and CDR2 YSYEKL. CDR3 length: 14 amino acids. The trim removed 4 bases at V and 5 bases at J, leaving 4 bases unmatched.